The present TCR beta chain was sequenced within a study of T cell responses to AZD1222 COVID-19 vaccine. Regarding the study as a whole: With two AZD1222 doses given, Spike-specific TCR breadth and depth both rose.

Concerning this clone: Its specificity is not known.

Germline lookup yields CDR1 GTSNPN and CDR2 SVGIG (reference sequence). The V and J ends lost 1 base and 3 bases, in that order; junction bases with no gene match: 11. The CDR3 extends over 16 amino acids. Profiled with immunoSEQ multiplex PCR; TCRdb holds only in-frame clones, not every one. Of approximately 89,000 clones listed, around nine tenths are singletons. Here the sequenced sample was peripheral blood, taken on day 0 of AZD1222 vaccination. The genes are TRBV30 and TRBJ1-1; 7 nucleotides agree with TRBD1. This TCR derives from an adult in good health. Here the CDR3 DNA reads TGTGCCTGGAGTGCGTCTTTGGGACAGATGGACACTGAAGCTTTCTTT. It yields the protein CAWSASLGQMDTEAFF.